This T cell receptor gamma chain was captured in a study of γδ T cells in repeated Plasmodium falciparum infection. Findings of the study overall: Compared with Australian children, Malian Vdelta2-negative repertoires seemed more clonal, less diverse, less shared.

This clone was counted only a few times. No antigen is known for it. A read error likely explains why the TCRdb protein, taken from a much larger clone, differs from this DNA's translation at residue 9; the protein shown is translated from the DNA. The J segment lost 7 bases and the V segment lost 5 bases, leaving 14 bases of the junction unmatched. CDR3 length: 14 amino acids. Germline CDR1 VINAFY, CDR2 YDVSNSKD. Each sorted gammadelta sample had TRG and TRD chains sequenced. TCRdb re-processed the multiplex PCR reads via CATT. The sample has around 25,000 gamma-chain clones; 3% are singletons. Gammadelta T cells were flow-sorted from PBMC into Vgamma9/Vdelta2+ and Vdelta2-negative populations for bulk analysis.

Input material: gamma-delta T cells from blood. The V gene is TRGV5, the J gene TRGJ1 or TRGJ2. The J gene, left out of TCRdb, was set here by checking the DNA against germline. The TCR comes from a pool of human donors (malaria-infected and uninfected, not separated). CDR3 loop: CATWATHEEYKKLF. CDR3 nucleotide sequence: TGTGCCACCTGGGCCACGCATGAAGAGTATAAGAAACTCTTT.